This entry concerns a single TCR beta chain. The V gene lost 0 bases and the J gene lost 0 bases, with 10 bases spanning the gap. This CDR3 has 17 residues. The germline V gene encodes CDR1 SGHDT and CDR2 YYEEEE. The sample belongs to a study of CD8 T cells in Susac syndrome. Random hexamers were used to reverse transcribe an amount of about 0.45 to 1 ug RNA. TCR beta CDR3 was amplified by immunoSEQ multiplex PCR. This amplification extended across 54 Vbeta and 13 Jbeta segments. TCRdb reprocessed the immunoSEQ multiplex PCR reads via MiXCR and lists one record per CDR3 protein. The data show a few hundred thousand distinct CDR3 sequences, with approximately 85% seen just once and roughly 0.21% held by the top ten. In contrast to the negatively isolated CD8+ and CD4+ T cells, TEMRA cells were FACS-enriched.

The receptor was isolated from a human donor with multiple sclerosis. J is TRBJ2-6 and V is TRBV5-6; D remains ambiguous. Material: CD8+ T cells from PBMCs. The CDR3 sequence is CASSLGDRPSGANVLTF. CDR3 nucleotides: TGTGCCAGCAGCTTGGGTGACCGCCCCTCTGGGGCCAACGTCCTGACTTTC. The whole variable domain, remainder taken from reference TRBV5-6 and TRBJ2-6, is DAGVTQSPTHLIKTRGQQVTLRCSPKSGHDTVSWYQQALGQGPQFIFQYYEEEERQRGNFPDRFSGHQFPNYSSELNVNALLLGDSALYLCASSLGDRPSGANVLTFGAGSRLTVL.